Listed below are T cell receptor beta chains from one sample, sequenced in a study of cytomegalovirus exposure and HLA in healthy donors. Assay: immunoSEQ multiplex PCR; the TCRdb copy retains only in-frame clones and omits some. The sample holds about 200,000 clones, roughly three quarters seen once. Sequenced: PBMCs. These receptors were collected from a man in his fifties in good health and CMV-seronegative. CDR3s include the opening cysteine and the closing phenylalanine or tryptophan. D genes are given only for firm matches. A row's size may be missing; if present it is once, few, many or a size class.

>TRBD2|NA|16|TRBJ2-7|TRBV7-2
CASSLSPGLAGLEQYF
TGTGCCAGCAGCTTAAGCCCGGGACTAGCGGGTCTCGAGCAGTACTTC
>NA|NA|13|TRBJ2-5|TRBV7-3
CATVSNGGETQYF
TGTGCCACCGTATCCAATGGGGGGGAGACCCAGTACTTC
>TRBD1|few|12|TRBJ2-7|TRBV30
CACQGETYEQYF
TGTGCCTGTCAGGGGGAAACCTACGAGCAGTACTTC
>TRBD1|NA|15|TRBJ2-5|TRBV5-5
CASSPSGGAGETQYF
TGTGCCAGCAGCCCCTCAGGGGGCGCGGGGGAGACCCAGTACTTC
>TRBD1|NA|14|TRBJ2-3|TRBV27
CASSYGQGLDTQYF
TGTGCCAGCAGTTACGGACAGGGATTAGATACGCAGTATTTT
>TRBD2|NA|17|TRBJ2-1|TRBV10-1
CASNQTSGRTGTDEQFF
TGCGCCAGCAACCAAACTAGCGGGAGAACTGGTACGGATGAGCAGTTCTTC
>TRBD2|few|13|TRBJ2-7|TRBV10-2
CATSGGSSYEQYF
TGCGCCACCTCGGGGGGATCCTCCTACGAGCAGTACTTC
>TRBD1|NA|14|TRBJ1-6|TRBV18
CASSPQDRDSPLHF
TGTGCCAGCTCACCACAGGACAGGGATTCACCCCTCCACTTT
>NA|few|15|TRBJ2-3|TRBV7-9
CASSSDRASTDTQYF
TGTGCCAGCAGCTCTGACAGAGCTAGCACAGATACGCAGTATTTT
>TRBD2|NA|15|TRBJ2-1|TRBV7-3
CASSPGGDPYNEQLF
TGTGCCAGCAGCCCTGGGGGGGACCCGTACAATGAGCAGCTCTTC
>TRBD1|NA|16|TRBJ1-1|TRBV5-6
CASSLGQGAMNTEAFF
TGTGCCAGCAGCCTCGGACAGGGGGCCATGAACACCGAAGCTTTCTTT
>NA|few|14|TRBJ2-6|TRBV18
CASSPTAGANVLTF
TGTGCCAGCTCACCAACAGCTGGGGCCAACGTCCTGACTTTC
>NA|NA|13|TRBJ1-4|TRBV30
CAWMDRGSEKLFF
TGTGCCTGGATGGATAGGGGAAGTGAAAAACTGTTTTTT
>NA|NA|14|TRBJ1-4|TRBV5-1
CASSLGQNNEKLFF
TGCGCCAGCAGCCTCGGACAGAATAATGAAAAACTGTTTTTT
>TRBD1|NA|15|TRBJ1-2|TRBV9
CASSVEEGTGNGYTF
TGTGCCAGCAGCGTAGAAGAGGGGACAGGGAATGGCTACACCTTC
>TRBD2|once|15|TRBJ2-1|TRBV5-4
CASSLLAASNNEQFF
TGTGCCAGCAGCCTACTAGCGGCCAGCAACAATGAGCAGTTCTTC
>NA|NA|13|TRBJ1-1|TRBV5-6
CASSLEQHTEAFF
TGTGCCAGCAGCTTGGAACAGCACACTGAAGCTTTCTTT
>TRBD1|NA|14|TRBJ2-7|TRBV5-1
CASSSGTGYEEQYF
TGCGCCAGCAGCTCCGGGACAGGGTACGAAGAGCAGTACTTC
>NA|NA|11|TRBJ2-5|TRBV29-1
CSVGEGTAQYF
TGCAGCGTTGGTGAGGGTACGGCCCAGTACTTC
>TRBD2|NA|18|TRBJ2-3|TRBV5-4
CASSIGTSGRGSTDTQYF
TGTGCCAGCAGCATCGGGACTAGCGGGAGGGGAAGCACAGATACGCAGTATTTT
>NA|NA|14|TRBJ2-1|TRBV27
CASSFGLVGNEQFF
TGTGCCAGCAGTTTTGGACTCGTGGGCAATGAGCAGTTCTTC
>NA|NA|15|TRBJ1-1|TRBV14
CASSQDMAGRTEAFF
TGTGCCAGCAGCCAAGATATGGCAGGGAGGACTGAAGCTTTCTTT
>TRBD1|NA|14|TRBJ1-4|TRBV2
CASSYRQGGEKLFF
TGTGCCAGCTCTTATAGACAGGGCGGCGAAAAACTGTTTTTT
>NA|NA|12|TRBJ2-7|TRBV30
CAWSVARGEQYF
TGTGCCTGGAGTGTCGCCCGGGGCGAGCAGTACTTC
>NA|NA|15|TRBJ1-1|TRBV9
CASSVVARGSTEAFF
TGTGCCAGCAGCGTAGTGGCCCGGGGATCCACTGAAGCTTTCTTT
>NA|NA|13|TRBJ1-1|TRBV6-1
CASSKPGGTEAFF
TGTGCCAGCAGTAAACCTGGGGGGACTGAAGCTTTCTTT
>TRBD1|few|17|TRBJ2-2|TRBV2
CASALGAGGLAAGELFF
TGTGCCAGCGCGCTTGGGGCAGGGGGCTTAGCGGCCGGGGAGCTGTTTTTT
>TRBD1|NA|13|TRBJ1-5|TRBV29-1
CSVGEQGIQPQHF
TGCAGCGTTGGGGAACAGGGGATTCAGCCCCAGCATTTT
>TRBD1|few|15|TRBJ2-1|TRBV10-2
CASSRTGQGGNEQFF
TGCGCCAGCAGCCGGACAGGGCAGGGGGGCAATGAGCAGTTCTTC
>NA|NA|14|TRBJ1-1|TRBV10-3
CAIRVNTGFTEAFF
TGTGCCATCAGGGTTAATACAGGGTTCACTGAAGCTTTCTTT
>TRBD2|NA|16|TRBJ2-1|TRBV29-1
CSVTTRGASGSNEQFF
TGCAGCGTTACCACCCGAGGGGCTAGCGGGAGCAATGAGCAGTTCTTC
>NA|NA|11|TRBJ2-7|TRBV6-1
CASTNAYEQYF
TGTGCCAGCACTAACGCCTACGAGCAGTACTTC